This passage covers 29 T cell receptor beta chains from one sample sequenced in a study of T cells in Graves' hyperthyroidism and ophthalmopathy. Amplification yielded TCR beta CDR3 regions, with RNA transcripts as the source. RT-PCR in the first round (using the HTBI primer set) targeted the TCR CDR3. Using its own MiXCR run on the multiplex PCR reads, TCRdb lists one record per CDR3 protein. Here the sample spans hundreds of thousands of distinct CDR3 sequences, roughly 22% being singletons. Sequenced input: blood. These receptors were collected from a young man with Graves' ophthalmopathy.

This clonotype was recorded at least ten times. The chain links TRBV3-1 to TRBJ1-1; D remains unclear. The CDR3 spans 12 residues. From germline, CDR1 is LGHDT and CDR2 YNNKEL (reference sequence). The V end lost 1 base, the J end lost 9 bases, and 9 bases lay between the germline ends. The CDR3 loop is CASSQGAAKAFF. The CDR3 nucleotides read TGTGCCAGCAGCCAAGGGGCAGCAAAAGCTTTCTTT.

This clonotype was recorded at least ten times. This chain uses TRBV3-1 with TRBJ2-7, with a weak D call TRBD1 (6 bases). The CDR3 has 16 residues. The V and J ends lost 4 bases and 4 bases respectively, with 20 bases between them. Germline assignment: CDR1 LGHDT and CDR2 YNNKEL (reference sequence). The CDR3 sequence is CASSPHRQAVRYEQYF. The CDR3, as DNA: TGTGCCAGCAGCCCCCACCGACAGGCAGTGAGGTACGAGCAGTACTTC.

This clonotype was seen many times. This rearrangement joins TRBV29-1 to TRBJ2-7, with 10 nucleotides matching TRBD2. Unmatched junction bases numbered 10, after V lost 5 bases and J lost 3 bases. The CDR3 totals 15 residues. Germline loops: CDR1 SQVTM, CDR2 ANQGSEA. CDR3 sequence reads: CSVILAGREIYEQYF. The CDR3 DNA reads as TGCAGCGTTATACTAGCGGGGCGAGAGATCTACGAGCAGTACTTC.

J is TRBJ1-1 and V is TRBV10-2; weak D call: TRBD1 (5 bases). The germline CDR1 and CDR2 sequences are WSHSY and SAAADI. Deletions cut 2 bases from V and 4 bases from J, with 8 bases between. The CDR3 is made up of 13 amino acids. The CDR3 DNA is TGCGCCAGCAGTGAGAGACAGCTCACTGAAGCTTTCTTT. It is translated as CASSERQLTEAFF.

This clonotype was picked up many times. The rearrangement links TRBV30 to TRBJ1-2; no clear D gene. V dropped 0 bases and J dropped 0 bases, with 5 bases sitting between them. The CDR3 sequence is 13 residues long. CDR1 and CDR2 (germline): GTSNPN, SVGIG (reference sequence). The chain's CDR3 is CAWSVLPNYGYTF. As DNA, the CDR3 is TGTGCCTGGAGTGTTTTGCCTAACTATGGCTACACCTTC.

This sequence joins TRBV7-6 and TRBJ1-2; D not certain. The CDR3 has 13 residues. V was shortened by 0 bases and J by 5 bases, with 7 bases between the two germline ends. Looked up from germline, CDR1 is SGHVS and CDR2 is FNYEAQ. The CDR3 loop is CASSLASEYGYTF. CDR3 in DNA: TGTGCCAGCAGCTTAGCCAGTGAATATGGCTACACCTTC.

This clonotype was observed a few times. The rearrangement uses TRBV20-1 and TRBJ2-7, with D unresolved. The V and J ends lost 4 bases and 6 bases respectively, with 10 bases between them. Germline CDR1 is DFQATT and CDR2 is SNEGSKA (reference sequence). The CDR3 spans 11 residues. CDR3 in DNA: TGCAGTGCTACTATCGAGATCGAGCAGTACTTC. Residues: CSATIEIEQYF.

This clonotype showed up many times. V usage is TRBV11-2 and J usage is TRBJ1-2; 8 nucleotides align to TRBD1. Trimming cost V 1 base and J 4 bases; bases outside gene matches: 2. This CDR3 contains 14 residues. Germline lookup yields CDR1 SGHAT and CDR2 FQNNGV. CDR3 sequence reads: CASSLGGTGYGYTF. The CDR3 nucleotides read TGTGCCAGCAGCTTAGGGGGGACAGGCTATGGCTACACCTTC.

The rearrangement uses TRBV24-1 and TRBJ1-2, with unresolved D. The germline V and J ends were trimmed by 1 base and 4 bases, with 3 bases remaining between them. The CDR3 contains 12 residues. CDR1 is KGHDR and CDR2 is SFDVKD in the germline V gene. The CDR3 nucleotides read TGTGCCACCAGTGATTTCACCTATGGCTACACCTTC. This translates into CATSDFTYGYTF.

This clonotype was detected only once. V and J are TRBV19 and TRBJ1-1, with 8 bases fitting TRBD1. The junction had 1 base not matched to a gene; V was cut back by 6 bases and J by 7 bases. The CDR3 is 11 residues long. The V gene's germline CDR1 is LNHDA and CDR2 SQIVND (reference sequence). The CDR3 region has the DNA TGTGCCAGTAGGGACAGGGTTGAAGCTTTCTTT. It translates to CASRDRVEAFF.

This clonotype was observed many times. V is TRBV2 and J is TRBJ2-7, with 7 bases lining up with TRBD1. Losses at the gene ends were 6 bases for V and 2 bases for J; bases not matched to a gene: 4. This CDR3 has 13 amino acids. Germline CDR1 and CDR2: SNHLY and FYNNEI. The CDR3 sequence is CASRVGQTYEQYF. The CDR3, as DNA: TGTGCCAGCAGAGTGGGACAGACCTACGAGCAGTACTTC.

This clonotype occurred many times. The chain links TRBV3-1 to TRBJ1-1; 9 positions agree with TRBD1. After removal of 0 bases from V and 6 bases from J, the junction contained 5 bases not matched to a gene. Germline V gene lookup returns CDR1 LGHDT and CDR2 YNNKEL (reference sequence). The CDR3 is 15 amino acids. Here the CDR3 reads CASSQDTGGLPEAFF. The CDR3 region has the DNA TGTGCCAGCAGCCAAGATACAGGGGGCTTACCTGAAGCTTTCTTT.

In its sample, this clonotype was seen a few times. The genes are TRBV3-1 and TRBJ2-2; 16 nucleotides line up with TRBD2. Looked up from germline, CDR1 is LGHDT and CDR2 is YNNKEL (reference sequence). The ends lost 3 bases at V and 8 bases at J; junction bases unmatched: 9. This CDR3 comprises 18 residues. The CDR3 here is CASSHPGLAGGPYGELFF. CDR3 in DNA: TGTGCCAGCAGCCACCCGGGACTAGCGGGAGGGCCGTATGGGGAGCTGTTTTTT. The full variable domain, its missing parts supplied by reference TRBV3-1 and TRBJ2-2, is DTAVSQTPKYLVTQMGNDKSIKCEQNLGHDTMYWYKQDSKKFLKIMFSYNNKELIINETVPNRFSPKSPDKAHLNLHINSLELGDSAVYFCASSHPGLAGGPYGELFFGEGSRLTVL.

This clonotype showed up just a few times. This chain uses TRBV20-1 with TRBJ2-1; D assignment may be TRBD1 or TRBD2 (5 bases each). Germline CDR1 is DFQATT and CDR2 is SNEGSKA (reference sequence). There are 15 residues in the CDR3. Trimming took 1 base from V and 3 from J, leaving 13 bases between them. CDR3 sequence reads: CSARGGPGLYNEQFF. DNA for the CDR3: TGCAGTGCTAGAGGGGGCCCCGGACTCTACAATGAGCAGTTCTTC.

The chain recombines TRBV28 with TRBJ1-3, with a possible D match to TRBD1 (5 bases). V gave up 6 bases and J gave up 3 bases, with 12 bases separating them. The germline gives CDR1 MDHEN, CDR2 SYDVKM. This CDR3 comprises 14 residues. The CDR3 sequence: CASSRDRLGNTIYF. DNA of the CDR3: TGTGCCAGCAGCAGAGACAGACTTGGAAACACCATATATTTT.

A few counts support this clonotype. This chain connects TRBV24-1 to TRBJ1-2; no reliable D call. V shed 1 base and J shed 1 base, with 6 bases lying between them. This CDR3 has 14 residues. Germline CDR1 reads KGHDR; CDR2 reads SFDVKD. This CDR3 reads CATSDFSVNYGYTF. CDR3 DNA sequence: TGTGCCACCAGTGATTTCTCGGTTAACTATGGCTACACCTTC.

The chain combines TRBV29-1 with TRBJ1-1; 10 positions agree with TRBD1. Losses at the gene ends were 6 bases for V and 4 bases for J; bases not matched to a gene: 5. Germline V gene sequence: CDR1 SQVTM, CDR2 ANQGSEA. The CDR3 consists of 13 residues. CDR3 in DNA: TGCAGCGTCAGCGACAGGGGGCTCACTGAAGCTTTCTTT. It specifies CSVSDRGLTEAFF.

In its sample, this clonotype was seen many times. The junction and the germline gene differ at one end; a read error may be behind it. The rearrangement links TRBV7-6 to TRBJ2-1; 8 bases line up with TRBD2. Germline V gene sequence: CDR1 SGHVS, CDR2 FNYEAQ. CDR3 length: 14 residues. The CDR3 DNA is TGTGCCAGCAGCATAGCGGGAACGTACAATGAGCAGTTCTTC. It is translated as CASSIAGTYNEQFF.

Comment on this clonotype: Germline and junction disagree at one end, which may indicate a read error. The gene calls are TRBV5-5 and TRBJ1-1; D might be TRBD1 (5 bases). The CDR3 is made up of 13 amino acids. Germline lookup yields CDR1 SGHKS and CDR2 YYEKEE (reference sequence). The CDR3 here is CASSLAGVAEASF. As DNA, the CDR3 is TGTGCCAGCAGCTTGGCGGGGGTTGCTGAAGCTTCCTTT. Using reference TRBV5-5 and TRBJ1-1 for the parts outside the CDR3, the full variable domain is DAGVTQSPTHLIKTRGQQVTLRCSPISGHKSVSWYQQVLGQGPQFIFQYYEKEERGRGNFPDRFSARQFPNYSSELNVNALLLGDSALYLCASSLAGVAEASFGQGTRLTVV.

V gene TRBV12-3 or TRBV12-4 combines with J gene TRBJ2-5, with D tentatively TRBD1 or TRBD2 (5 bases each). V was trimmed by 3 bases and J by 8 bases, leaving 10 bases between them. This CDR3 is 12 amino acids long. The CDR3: CASSFEGSTQYF. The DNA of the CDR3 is TGTGCCAGCAGTTTCGAGGGGAGCACCCAGTACTTC.

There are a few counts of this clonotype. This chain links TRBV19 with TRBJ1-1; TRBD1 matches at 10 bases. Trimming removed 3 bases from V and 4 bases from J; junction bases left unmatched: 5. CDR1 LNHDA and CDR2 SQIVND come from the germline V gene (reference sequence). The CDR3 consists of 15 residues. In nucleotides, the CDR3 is TGTGCCAGTAGTATGGTATGGACAGGGGGCACTGAAGCTTTCTTT. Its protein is CASSMVWTGGTEAFF. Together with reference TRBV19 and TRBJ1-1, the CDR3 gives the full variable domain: DGGITQSPKYLFRKEGQNVTLSCEQNLNHDAMYWYRQDPGQGLRLIYYSQIVNDFQKGDIAEGYSVSREKKESFPLTVTSAQKNPTAFYLCASSMVWTGGTEAFFGQGTRLTVV.

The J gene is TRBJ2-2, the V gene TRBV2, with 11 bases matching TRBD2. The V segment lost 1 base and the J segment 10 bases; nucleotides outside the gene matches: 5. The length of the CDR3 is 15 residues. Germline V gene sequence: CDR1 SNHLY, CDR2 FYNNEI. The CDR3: CASSEELAGAAELFF. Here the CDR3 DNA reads TGTGCCAGCAGTGAAGAACTAGCGGGAGCGGCGGAGCTGTTTTTT.

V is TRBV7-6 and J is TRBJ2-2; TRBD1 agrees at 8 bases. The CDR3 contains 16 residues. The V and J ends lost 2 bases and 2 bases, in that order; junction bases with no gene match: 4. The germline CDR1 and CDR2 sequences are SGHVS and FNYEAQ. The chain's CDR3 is CASSLMAGGNTGELFF. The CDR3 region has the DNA TGTGCCAGCAGCTTAATGGCAGGGGGCAACACCGGGGAGCTGTTTTTT. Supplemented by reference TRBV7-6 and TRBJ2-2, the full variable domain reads GAGVSQSPRYKVTKRGQDVALRCDPISGHVSLYWYRQALGQGPEFLTYFNYEAQQDKSGLPNDRFSAERPEGSISTLTIQRTEQRDSAMYRCASSLMAGGNTGELFFGEGSRLTVL.

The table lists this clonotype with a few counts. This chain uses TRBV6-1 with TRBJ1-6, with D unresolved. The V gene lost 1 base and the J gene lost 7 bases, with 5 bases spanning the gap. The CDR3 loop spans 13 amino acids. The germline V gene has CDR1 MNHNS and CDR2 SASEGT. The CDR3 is CASSEGQNSPLHF. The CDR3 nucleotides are TGTGCCAGCAGTGAAGGACAAAATTCACCCCTCCACTTT.

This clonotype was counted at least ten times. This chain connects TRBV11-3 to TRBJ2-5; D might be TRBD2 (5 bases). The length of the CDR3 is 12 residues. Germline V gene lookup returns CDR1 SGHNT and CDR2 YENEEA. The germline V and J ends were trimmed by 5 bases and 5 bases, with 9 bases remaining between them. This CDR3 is CASSPEGETQYF. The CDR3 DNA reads TGTGCCAGCAGCCCCGAGGGTGAGACCCAGTACTTC.

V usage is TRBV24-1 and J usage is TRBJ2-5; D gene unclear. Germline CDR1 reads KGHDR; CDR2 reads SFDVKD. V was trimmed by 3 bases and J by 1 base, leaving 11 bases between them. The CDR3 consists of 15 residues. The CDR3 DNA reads TGTGCCACCAGTGATCCCGGACGGACCCAAGAGACCCAGTACTTC. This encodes CATSDPGRTQETQYF.

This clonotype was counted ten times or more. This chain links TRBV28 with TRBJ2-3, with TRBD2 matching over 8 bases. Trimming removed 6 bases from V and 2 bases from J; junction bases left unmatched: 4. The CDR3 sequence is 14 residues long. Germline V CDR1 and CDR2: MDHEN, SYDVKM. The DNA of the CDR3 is TGTGCCAGCAGGACAGCGGGGGACACAGATACGCAGTATTTT. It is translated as CASRTAGDTDTQYF.

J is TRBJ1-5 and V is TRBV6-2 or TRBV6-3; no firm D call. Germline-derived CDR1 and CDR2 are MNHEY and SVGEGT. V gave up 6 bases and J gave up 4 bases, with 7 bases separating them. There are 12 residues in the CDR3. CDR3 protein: CASRQENQPQHF. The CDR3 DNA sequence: TGTGCCAGCAGGCAAGAAAATCAGCCCCAGCATTTT.

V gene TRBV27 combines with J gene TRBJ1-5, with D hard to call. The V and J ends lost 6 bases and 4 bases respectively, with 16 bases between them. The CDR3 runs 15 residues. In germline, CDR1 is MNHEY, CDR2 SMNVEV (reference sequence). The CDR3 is CASRPGPTGNQPQHF. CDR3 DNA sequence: TGTGCCAGCAGGCCGGGCCCCACTGGGAATCAGCCCCAGCATTTT.